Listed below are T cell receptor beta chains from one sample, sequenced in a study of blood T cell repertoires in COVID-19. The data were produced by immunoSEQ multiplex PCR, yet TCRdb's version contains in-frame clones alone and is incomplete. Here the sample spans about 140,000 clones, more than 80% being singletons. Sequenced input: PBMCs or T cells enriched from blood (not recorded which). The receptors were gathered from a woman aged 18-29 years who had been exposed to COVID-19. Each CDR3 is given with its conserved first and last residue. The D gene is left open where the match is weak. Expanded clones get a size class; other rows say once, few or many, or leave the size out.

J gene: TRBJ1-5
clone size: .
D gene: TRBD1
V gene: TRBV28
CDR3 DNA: TGTGCCAGCATCGACAGGGGGACCGACGTCGGCAATCAGCCCCAGCATTTT
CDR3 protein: CASIDRGTDVGNQPQHF

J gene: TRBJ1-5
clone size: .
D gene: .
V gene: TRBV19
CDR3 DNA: TGTGCCAGTAGTATTTTGGGCAATAGCAATCAGCCCCAGCATTTT
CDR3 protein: CASSILGNSNQPQHF

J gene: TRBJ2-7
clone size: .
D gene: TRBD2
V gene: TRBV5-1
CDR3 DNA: TGCGCCAGCAGCTTGGTCCCCGGACTAGGAGCGGGAGTGGGGTCCTACGAGCAGTACTTC
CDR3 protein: CASSLVPGLGAGVGSYEQYF

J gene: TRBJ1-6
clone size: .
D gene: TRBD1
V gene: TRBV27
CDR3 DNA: TGTGCCAGCAGTTTAGTAGGGGGCAATTCACCCCTCCACTTT
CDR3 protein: CASSLVGGNSPLHF

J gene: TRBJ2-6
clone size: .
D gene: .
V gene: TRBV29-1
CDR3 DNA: TGCAGCGCTACAGGGTCAGCTGGGGCCAACGTCCTGACTTTC
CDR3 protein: CSATGSAGANVLTF

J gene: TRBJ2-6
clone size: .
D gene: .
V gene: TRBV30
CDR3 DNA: TGTGCCTGGAGCCCTTATAGCTCTGGGGCCAACGTCCTGACTTTC
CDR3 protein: CAWSPYSSGANVLTF

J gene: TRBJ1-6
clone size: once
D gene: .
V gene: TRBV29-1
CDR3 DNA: TGCAGCGTTAGATTAACCGGCGGGGCCCTCCACTTT
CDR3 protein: CSVRLTGGALHF

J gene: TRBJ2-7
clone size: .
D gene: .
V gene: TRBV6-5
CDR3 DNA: TGTGCCAGCAGTTGGGACACCCAATACGAGCAGTACTTC
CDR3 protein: CASSWDTQYEQYF

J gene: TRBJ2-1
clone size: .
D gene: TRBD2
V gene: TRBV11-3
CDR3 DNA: TGTGCCAGCAGCTTAGTAGCGGGAGCTGAGCAGTTCTTC
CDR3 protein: CASSLVAGAEQFF

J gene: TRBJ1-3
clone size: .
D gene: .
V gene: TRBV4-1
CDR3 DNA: TGCGCCAGCAGCCAAGAAGACACAACGACAACCTCTGGAAACACCATATATTTT
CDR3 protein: CASSQEDTTTTSGNTIYF

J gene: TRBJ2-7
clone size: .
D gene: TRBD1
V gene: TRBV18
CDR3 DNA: TGTGCCAGCTCACCCTCGGGACAGAACTACGAGCAGTACTTC
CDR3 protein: CASSPSGQNYEQYF

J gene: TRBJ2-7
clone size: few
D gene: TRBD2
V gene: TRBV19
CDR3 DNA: TGTGCCAGTAGTTCCACTAGCGGGATTTACGAGCAGTACTTC
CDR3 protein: CASSSTSGIYEQYF

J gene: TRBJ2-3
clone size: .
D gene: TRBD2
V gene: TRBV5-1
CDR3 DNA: TGCGCCAGCAGCTTGTTTACTAGCGGGAGTTCTTCTGATACGCAGTATTTT
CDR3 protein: CASSLFTSGSSSDTQYF

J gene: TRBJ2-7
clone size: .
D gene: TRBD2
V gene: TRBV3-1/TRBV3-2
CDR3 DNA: TGTGCCAGCAGCCAAGGGTTCGGTAGCGGGAGTTCTGGGTACGAGCAGTACTTC
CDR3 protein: CASSQGFGSGSSGYEQYF

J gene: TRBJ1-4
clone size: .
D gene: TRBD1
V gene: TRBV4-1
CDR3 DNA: TGCGCCAGCAGCCAAGATCCGGGACAGGGGCCGGAAAAACTGTTTTTT
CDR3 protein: CASSQDPGQGPEKLFF